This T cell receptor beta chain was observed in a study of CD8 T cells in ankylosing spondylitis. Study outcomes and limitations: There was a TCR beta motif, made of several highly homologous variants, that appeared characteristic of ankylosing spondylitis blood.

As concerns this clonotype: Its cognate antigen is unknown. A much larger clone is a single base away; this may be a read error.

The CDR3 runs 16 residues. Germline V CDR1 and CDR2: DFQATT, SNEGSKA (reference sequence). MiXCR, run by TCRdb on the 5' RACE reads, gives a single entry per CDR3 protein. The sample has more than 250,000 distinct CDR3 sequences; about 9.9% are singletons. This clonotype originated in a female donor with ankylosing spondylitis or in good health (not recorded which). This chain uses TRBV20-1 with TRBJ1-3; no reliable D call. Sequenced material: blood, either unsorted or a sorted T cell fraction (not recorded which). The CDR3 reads CCAKPRGPIAGNTIYF. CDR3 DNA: TGCTGTGCTAAGCCGCGCGGACCTATAGCTGGAAACACCATATATTTT.